Listed below are T cell receptor beta chains from one sample, sequenced in a study of CD8 T cells in ankylosing spondylitis. TCRdb called the 5' RACE reads again in MiXCR, with one record for every CDR3 protein. The sample has 250,000 to 350,000 distinct CDR3 sequences, 8% seen once. Sequencing was carried out using blood, either unsorted or a sorted T cell fraction (not recorded which). Receptors originate from a male donor with ankylosing spondylitis. Both conserved end residues are part of each CDR3. D genes are given only for firm matches. Rows give clone size only sometimes, using once, few, many, or a class for an expanded clone.

J: TRBJ2-3
size: NA
length: 13
D: TRBD2
V: TRBV20-1
CDR3: CSAGAGGADTQYF
DNA: TGCAGTGCTGGGGCGGGAGGGGCAGATACGCAGTATTTT

J: TRBJ2-3
size: few
length: 13
D: NA
V: TRBV5-1
CDR3: CASSPVRTDTQYF
DNA: TGCGCCAGCAGCCCGGTTCGCACAGATACGCAGTATTTT

J: TRBJ2-1
size: many
length: 17
D: TRBD2
V: TRBV29-1
CDR3: CSVAGLAGGSSYNEQFF
DNA: TGCAGCGTCGCGGGACTAGCGGGGGGGAGCTCCTACAATGAGCAGTTCTTC

J: TRBJ2-1
size: few
length: 16
D: TRBD2
V: TRBV20-1
CDR3: CSAREWPLAGVVEQFF
DNA: TGCAGTGCTAGAGAATGGCCGCTAGCGGGAGTAGTTGAGCAGTTCTTC

J: TRBJ2-1
size: NA
length: 15
D: NA
V: TRBV7-2
CDR3: CASSLVAPGDNEQFF
DNA: TGTGCCAGCAGCTTAGTGGCCCCGGGGGACAATGAGCAGTTCTTC

J: TRBJ2-7
size: many
length: 16
D: TRBD2
V: TRBV7-2
CDR3: CASSLAGLAGGHEQYF
DNA: TGTGCCAGCAGCTTAGCTGGACTAGCGGGAGGTCATGAGCAGTACTTC

J: TRBJ2-1
size: few
length: 12
D: TRBD2
V: TRBV20-1
CDR3: CSASGRAFEQFF
DNA: TGCAGTGCTAGCGGGAGGGCCTTCGAGCAGTTCTTC

J: TRBJ1-1
size: NA
length: 16
D: TRBD1
V: TRBV5-1
CDR3: CASSPGGDSWRTEAFF
DNA: TGCGCCAGCAGCCCCGGGGGGGACAGTTGGAGGACTGAAGCTTTCTTT

J: TRBJ2-7
size: many
length: 13
D: NA
V: TRBV25-1
CDR3: CASSEYAGDEQYF
DNA: TGTGCCAGCAGTGAATATGCCGGGGACGAGCAGTACTTC

J: TRBJ2-7
size: many
length: 12
D: NA
V: TRBV29-1
CDR3: CSAVSILYEQYF
DNA: TGCAGCGCCGTTAGCATCCTCTACGAGCAGTACTTC

J: TRBJ2-5
size: few
length: 13
D: NA
V: TRBV11-1
CDR3: CASSLELDETQYF
DNA: TGTGCCAGCAGCTTAGAGTTGGATGAGACCCAGTACTTC

J: TRBJ2-1
size: few
length: 15
D: TRBD2
V: TRBV7-2
CDR3: CASSLVSGSANEQFF
DNA: TGTGCCAGCAGCTTAGTTAGCGGGAGCGCGAATGAGCAGTTCTTC

J: TRBJ1-1
size: NA
length: 16
D: TRBD1
V: TRBV11-3
CDR3: CASSVPLGQGFTEAFF
DNA: TGTGCCAGCAGCGTACCCTTAGGACAGGGGTTCACTGAAGCTTTCTTT

J: TRBJ2-1
size: many
length: 13
D: NA
V: TRBV3-1
CDR3: CASSQDRSHEQFF
DNA: TGTGCCAGCAGCCAAGATAGGTCTCATGAGCAGTTCTTC